The clone carrying this TCR beta chain was detected only a few times. These data are taken from a study of identical twins. Per germline, CDR1 MNHEY and CDR2 SMNVEV (reference sequence). V was clipped by 4 bases and J by 4 bases; unmatched bases: 18. This CDR3 is built from 18 residues. The cDNA had a unique molecular identifier and a template-switch universal primer site. Each CDR3 protein gets one entry after TCRdb re-called the 5' RACE reads with MiXCR. The top ten clones hold around 1.5% of a sample with 750,000 to 950,000 distinct CDR3 sequences, 9% to 15% of them seen once. This sample also belongs to another study, concerning yellow fever vaccine responses in identical twins.

This TCR was sampled from a woman aged 18-29 years in good health. The chain links TRBV27 to TRBJ1-2; 7 nucleotides match TRBD1. The sample taken for sequencing was PBMCs. The CDR3 sequence is CASSSLNPGTERGYGYTF. Written as DNA, the CDR3 is TGTGCCAGCAGTTCGTTAAACCCCGGGACAGAGCGGGGCTATGGCTACACCTTC.